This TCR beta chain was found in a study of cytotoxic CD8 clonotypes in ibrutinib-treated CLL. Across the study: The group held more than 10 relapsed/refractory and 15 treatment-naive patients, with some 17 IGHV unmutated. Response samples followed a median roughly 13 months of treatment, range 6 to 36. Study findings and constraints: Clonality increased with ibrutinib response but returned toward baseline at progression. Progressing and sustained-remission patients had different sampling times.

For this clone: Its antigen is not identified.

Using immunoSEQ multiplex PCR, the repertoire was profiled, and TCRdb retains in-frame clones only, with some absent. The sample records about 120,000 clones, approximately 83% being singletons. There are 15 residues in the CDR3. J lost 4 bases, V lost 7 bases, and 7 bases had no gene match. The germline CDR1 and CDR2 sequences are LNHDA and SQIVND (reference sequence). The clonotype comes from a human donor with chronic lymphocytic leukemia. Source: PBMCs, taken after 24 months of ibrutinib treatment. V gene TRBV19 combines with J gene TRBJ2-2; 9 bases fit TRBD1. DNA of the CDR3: TGTGCCAGTACCGCTACAGGGGGCGTCACCGGGGAGCTGTTTTTT. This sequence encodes CASTATGGVTGELFF.